The 18 T cell receptor beta chains below were found in one sample sequenced in a study of cytotoxic CD8 clonotypes in ibrutinib-treated CLL. Sequencing used immunoSEQ multiplex PCR; TCRdb keeps in-frame clones, though not all of them. The profile covers about 69,000 clones, with over 75% appearing a single time and 7.5% to 9.5% taken by the ten largest. The sample here was PBMCs, taken at disease progression, from a patient treated with ibrutinib. These TCRs come from a human donor with chronic lymphocytic leukemia.

This rearrangement joins TRBV28 to TRBJ1-5, with D perhaps matching TRBD1 (6 bases). Trimming shortened V by 3 bases and J by 6 bases, and 15 bases separated the two germline ends. The length of the CDR3 is 15 residues. The germline gives CDR1 MDHEN, CDR2 SYDVKM. CDR3 protein: CASSFWGEGVQPQHF. The CDR3 nucleotides read TGTGCCAGCAGTTTCTGGGGGGAGGGGGTTCAGCCCCAGCATTTT.

V is TRBV11-2 and J is TRBJ2-1; the D gene is possibly TRBD2 (5 bases). This CDR3 spans 17 amino acids. The V gene's germline CDR1 is SGHAT and CDR2 FQNNGV. Trimming left V 5 bases short and J 2 bases short, with 19 bases between. The CDR3 protein is CASSPRVRKRAYNEQFF. The DNA for the CDR3 is TGTGCCAGCAGCCCGCGCGTTAGGAAGAGGGCCTACAATGAGCAGTTCTTC.

This sequence joins TRBV4-2 and TRBJ2-7; 13 bases align to TRBD2. The CDR3 extends over 16 amino acids. V was pared by 5 bases and J by 0 bases, with 4 bases of the junction left unmatched. Germline V gene data show CDR1 as LGHNA and CDR2 as YNFKEQ. This CDR3 is CASSGGLAGSSYEQYF. CDR3 in DNA: TGTGCCAGCAGCGGGGGACTAGCGGGGAGCTCCTACGAGCAGTACTTC.

The chain combines TRBV30 with TRBJ1-6; D unclear. The germline V gene encodes CDR1 GTSNPN and CDR2 SVGIG (reference sequence). CDR3 length: 14 residues. Trimming left V 0 bases short and J 7 bases short, with 10 bases between. The CDR3 DNA sequence: TGTGCCTGGAGTGTCGGGCCTTCGAATTCACCCCTCCACTTT. Translating gives CAWSVGPSNSPLHF.

This clone occurred many times. The rearrangement joins TRBV28 to TRBJ1-6; D gene unclear. Germline CDR1 reads MDHEN; CDR2 reads SYDVKM. The V end lost 10 bases, the J end lost 0 bases, and 10 bases lay between the germline ends. The CDR3 is made up of 14 amino acids. The CDR3 loop reads CATQAGSYNSPLHF. The CDR3 region has the DNA TGTGCCACTCAGGCCGGCTCCTATAATTCACCCCTCCACTTT.

This clone occurred once. The V and J genes are TRBV6-6 and TRBJ1-4; D unresolved. CDR3 size: 13 residues. The germline V gene has CDR1 MNHNY and CDR2 SVGAGI (reference sequence). Trimming pared 0 bases from V and 8 bases from J, leaving 7 bases between. The CDR3 protein is CASSYSSREKLFF. The CDR3 DNA follows: TGTGCCAGCAGTTACTCGAGCAGAGAAAAACTGTTTTTT.

Remarks on this clone: Distinct nucleotide sequences in the sample also encode this CDR3. V usage is TRBV5-1 and J usage is TRBJ1-2; D is possibly TRBD1 (5 bases). The germline V gene has CDR1 SGHRS and CDR2 YFSETQ. The CDR3 spans 11 residues. V lost 4 bases to trimming and J lost 4 bases, with 5 bases between them. CDR3 protein: CASSQGYGYTF. The CDR3 DNA follows: TGCGCCAGCAGCCAGGGCTATGGCTACACCTTC.

V and J are TRBV7-2 and TRBJ2-1; D gene ambiguous. V lost 1 base and J lost 7, with 8 bases in between. The CDR3 loop spans 13 amino acids. Looked up from germline, CDR1 is SGHTA and CDR2 is FQGNSA. The chain's CDR3 is CASSLVSTNEQFF. The CDR3 nucleotides read TGTGCCAGCAGCTTAGTATCCACAAATGAGCAGTTCTTC.

V usage is TRBV6-5 and J usage is TRBJ1-1, with D perhaps matching TRBD1 (6 bases). The CDR3 covers 14 residues. CDR1 and CDR2 (germline): MNHEY, SVGAGI. Deletions cut 6 bases from V and 0 bases from J, with 11 bases between. DNA for the CDR3: TGTGCCAGCAGAGAAACAGGGTTGAACACTGAAGCTTTCTTT. Translating gives CASRETGLNTEAFF.

The chain employs TRBV5-1 and TRBJ2-1, with a possible D match to TRBD2 (6 bases). From germline, CDR1 is SGHRS and CDR2 YFSETQ. CDR3 size: 14 residues. V was trimmed by 6 bases and J by 6 bases, leaving 16 bases between them. The CDR3 protein is CASNRRESSNEQFF. The CDR3 DNA is TGCGCCAGCAACCGGAGGGAGAGTAGCAATGAGCAGTTCTTC.

The J gene is TRBJ1-1, the V gene TRBV7-9; TRBD1 matches at 7 bases. The ends lost 6 bases at V and 7 bases at J; junction bases unmatched: 5. The germline gives CDR1 SEHNR, CDR2 FQNEAQ (reference sequence). The length of the CDR3 is 12 residues. CDR3 residues: CASRQGFGEAFF. In DNA, the CDR3 is TGTGCCAGCAGACAGGGGTTCGGTGAAGCTTTCTTT.

This clone was recorded only once. The CDR3 DNA is TGTGCCAGCAGCAAAGGAGTCCTGAACACTGAAGCTTTCTTT. Amino acids: CASSKGVLNTEAFF. This chain joins TRBV2 and TRBJ1-1; no clear D. The CDR3 spans 14 residues. Per the germline V gene, CDR1 is SNHLY and CDR2 is FYNNEI. The germline V and J ends were trimmed by 6 bases and 0 bases, with 11 bases remaining between them.

V gene TRBV5-4 combines with J gene TRBJ1-3; D remains unclear. There are 16 residues in the CDR3. Germline V gene data show CDR1 as SGHNT and CDR2 as YYREEE (reference sequence). V was pared by 7 bases and J by 0 bases, with 17 bases between. The CDR3 here is CASSSGVISSGNTIYF. CDR3 nucleotide sequence: TGTGCCAGCTCCAGCGGGGTAATCTCCTCTGGAAACACCATATATTTT.

V is TRBV7-8 and J is TRBJ2-1; the match to TRBD2 covers 10 bases. Unmatched junction bases numbered 13, after V lost 2 bases and J lost 9 bases. Per germline, CDR1 SGHVS and CDR2 FQNEAQ. The CDR3 totals 17 residues. The CDR3 region is CASSLRAGLAGAVEQFF. The CDR3, as DNA: TGTGCCAGCAGCTTAAGGGCGGGGCTAGCGGGAGCGGTTGAGCAGTTCTTC. Together with reference TRBV7-8 and TRBJ2-1, the CDR3 gives the full variable domain: GAGVSQSPRYKVAKRGQDVALRCDPISGHVSLFWYQQALGQGPEFLTYFQNEAQLDKSGLPSDRFFAERPEGSVSTLKIQRTQQEDSAVYLCASSLRAGLAGAVEQFFGPGTRLTVL.

This clone was seen only once. The rearrangement joins TRBV14 to TRBJ1-5; possibly TRBD1 for D (5 bases). This CDR3 comprises 20 residues. V lost 0 bases and J lost 7, with 28 bases in between. Per germline, CDR1 SGHDN and CDR2 FVKESK. CDR3 sequence: CASSQEGCGAQVGRQQPQHF. The CDR3 region has the DNA TGTGCCAGCAGCCAAGAGGGATGCGGGGCGCAAGTAGGTCGGCAGCAGCCCCAGCATTTT. The variable domain in full, completed from reference TRBV14 and TRBJ1-5, reads EAGVTQFPSHSVIEKGQTVTLRCDPISGHDNLYWYRRVMGKEIKFLLHFVKESKQDESGMPNNRFLAERTGGTYSTLKVQPAELEDSGVYFCASSQEGCGAQVGRQQPQHFGDGTRLSIL.

The rearrangement uses TRBV28 and TRBJ1-5; D may be TRBD1 (5 bases). Germline CDR1 is MDHEN and CDR2 is SYDVKM. The CDR3 runs 15 residues. The germline V and J ends were trimmed by 2 bases and 3 bases, with 11 bases remaining between them. The CDR3 sequence is CASSLPGGANQPQHF. In nucleotides, the CDR3 is TGTGCCAGCAGTTTACCGGGTGGGGCCAATCAGCCCCAGCATTTT.

The chain combines TRBV7-2 with TRBJ2-5; possibly TRBD1 for D (6 bases). Between the trimmed V and J ends, which lost 5 bases and 9 bases, there was a span of 16 bases. Germline V gene lookup returns CDR1 SGHTA and CDR2 FQGNSA. CDR3 size: 13 residues. The CDR3, as DNA: TGTGCCAGCAGCGCACAGGGTTACGAGGCCCAGTACTTC. Protein product: CASSAQGYEAQYF.

The rearrangement uses TRBV18 and TRBJ2-1; 7 bases align to TRBD1. The CDR3 length is 16 residues. The junction had 4 bases not matched to a gene; V was cut back by 2 bases and J by 0 bases. Germline loops: CDR1 KGHSH, CDR2 LQKENI. The CDR3 DNA follows: TGTGCCAGCTCACCAATGGACAGGAACTCCTACAATGAGCAGTTCTTC. Translation gives CASSPMDRNSYNEQFF.